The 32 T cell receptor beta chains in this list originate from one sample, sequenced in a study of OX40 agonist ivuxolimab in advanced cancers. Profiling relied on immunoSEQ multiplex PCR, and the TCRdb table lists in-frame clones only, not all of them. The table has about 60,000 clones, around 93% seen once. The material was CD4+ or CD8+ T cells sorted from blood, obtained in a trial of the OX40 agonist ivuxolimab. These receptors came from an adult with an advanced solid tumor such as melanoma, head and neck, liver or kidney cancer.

CDR3 nucleotide sequence: TGTGCCAGCAGGGCGCAGGGGGGATTCCGCGAAAAACTGTTTTTT. It encodes CASRAQGGFREKLFF. The J gene is TRBJ1-4, the V gene TRBV2; 7 bases agree with TRBD1. Trimming at V came to 6 bases and at J to 8 bases, leaving 12 bases not matched to a gene. CDR1 and CDR2 from the germline V gene are SNHLY and FYNNEI. This CDR3 region has 15 residues.

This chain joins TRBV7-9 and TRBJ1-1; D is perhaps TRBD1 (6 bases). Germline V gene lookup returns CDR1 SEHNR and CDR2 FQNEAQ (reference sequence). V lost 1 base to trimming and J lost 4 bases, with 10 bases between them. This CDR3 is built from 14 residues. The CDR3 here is CASSLVGQRTEAFF. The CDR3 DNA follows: TGTGCCAGCAGCTTAGTGGGACAACGCACTGAAGCTTTCTTT.

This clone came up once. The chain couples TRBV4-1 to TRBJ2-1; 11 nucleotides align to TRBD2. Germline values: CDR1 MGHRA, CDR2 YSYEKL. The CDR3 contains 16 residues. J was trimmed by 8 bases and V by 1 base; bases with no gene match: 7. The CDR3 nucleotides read TGCGCCAGCAGCCAAGTCCCTAGCGGGAGGTTCTATGAGCAGTTCTTC. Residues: CASSQVPSGRFYEQFF.

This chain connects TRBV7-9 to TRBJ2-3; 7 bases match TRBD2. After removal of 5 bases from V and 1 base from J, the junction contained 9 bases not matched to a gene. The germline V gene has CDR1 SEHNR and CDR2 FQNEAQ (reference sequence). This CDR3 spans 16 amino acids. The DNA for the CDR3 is TGTGCCAGCAGCCCGACCGGCGGGAGCGGCACAGATACGCAGTATTTT. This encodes CASSPTGGSGTDTQYF.

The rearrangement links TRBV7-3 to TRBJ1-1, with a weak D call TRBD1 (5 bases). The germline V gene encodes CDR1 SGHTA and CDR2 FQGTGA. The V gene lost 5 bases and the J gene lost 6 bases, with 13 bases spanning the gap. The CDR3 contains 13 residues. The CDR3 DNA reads TGTGCCAGCAGCCCGAATGGGGGTTCTGAAGCTTTCTTT. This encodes CASSPNGGSEAFF.

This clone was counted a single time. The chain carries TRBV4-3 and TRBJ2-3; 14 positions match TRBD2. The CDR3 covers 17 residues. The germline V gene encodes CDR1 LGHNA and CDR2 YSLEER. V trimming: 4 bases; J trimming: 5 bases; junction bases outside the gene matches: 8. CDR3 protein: CASSPRGLAGVRDTQYF. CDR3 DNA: TGCGCCAGCAGCCCCAGGGGACTAGCGGGAGTGAGAGATACGCAGTATTTT.

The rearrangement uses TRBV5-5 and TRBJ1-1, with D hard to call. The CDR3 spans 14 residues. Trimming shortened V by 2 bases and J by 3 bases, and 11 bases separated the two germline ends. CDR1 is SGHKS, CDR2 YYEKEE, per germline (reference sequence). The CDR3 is CASSFFYGHTEAFF. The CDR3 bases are TGTGCCAGCAGCTTTTTTTACGGACACACTGAAGCTTTCTTT.

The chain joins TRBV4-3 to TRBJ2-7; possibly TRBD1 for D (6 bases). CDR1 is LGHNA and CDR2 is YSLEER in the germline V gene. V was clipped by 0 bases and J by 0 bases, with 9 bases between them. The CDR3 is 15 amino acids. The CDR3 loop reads CASSQEAGDSYEQYF. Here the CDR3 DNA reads TGCGCCAGCAGCCAAGAAGCAGGGGACTCCTACGAGCAGTACTTC.

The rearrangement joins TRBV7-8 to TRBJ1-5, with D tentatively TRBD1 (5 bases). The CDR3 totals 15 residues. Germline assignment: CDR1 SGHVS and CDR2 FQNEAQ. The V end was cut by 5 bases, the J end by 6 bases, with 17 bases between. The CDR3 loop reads CASSPIGAGSQPQHF. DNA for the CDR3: TGTGCCAGCAGCCCAATCGGGGCAGGGAGTCAGCCCCAGCATTTT.

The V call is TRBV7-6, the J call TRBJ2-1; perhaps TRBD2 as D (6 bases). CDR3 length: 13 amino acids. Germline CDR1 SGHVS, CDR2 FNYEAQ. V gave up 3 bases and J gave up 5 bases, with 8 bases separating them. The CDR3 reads CASSFGEDNEQFF. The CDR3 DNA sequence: TGTGCCAGCAGCTTCGGGGAGGACAATGAGCAGTTCTTC.

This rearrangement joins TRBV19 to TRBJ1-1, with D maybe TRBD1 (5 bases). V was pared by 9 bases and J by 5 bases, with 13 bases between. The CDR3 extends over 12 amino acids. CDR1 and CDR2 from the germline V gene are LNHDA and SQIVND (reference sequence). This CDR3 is CASQGGRTEAFF. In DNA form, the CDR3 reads TGTGCCAGCCAGGGAGGTAGGACTGAAGCTTTCTTT. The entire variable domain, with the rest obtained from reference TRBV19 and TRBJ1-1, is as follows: DGGITQSPKYLFRKEGQNVTLSCEQNLNHDAMYWYRQDPGQGLRLIYYSQIVNDFQKGDIAEGYSVSREKKESFPLTVTSAQKNPTAFYLCASQGGRTEAFFGQGTRLTVV.

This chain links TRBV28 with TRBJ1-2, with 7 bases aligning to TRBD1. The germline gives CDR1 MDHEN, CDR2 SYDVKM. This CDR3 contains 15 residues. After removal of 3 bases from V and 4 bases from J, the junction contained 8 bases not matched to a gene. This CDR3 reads CASSFDREGSYGYTF. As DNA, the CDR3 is TGTGCCAGCAGTTTTGACAGGGAAGGCTCCTATGGCTACACCTTC.

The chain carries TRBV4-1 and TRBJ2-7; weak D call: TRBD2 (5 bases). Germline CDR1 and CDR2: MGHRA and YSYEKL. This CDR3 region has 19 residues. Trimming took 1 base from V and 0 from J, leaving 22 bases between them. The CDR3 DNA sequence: TGCGCCAGCAGCCAAGTCCGGGGATTTGGACGACATTACTCCTACGAGCAGTACTTC. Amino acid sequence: CASSQVRGFGRHYSYEQYF.

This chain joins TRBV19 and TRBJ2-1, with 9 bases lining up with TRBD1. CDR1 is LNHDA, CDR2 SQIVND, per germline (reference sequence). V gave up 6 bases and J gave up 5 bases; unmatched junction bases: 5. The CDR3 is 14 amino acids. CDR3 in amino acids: CASSYRGPNNEQFF. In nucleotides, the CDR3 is TGTGCCAGTAGCTACAGGGGGCCCAACAATGAGCAGTTCTTC. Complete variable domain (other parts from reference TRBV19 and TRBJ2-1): DGGITQSPKYLFRKEGQNVTLSCEQNLNHDAMYWYRQDPGQGLRLIYYSQIVNDFQKGDIAEGYSVSREKKESFPLTVTSAQKNPTAFYLCASSYRGPNNEQFFGPGTRLTVL.

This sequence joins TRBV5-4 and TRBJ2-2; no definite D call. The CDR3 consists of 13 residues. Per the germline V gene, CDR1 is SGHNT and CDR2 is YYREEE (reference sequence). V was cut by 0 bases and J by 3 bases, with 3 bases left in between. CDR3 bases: TGTGCCAGCAGCTTGGTGGACACCGGGGAGCTGTTTTTT. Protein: CASSLVDTGELFF.

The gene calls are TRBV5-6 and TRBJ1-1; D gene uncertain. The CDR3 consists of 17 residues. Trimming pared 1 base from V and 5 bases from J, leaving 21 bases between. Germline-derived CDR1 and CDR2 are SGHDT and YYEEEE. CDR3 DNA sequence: TGTGCCAGCAGCTTGTCTTGGGCAACCGGGAGTGGGACTGAAGCTTTCTTT. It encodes CASSLSWATGSGTEAFF.

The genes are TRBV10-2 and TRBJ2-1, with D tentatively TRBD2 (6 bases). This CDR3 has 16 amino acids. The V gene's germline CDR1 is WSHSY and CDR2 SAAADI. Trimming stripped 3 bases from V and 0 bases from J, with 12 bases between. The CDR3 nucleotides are TGCGCCAGCAGTGAATGGGAGGCTCTCTCCTACAATGAGCAGTTCTTC. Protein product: CASSEWEALSYNEQFF.

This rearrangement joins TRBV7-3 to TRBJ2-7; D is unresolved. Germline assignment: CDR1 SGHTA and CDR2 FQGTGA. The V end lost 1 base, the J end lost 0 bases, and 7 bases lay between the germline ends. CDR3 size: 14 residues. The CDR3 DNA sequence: TGTGCCAGCAGCTTAAGCTCTGTCTCCTACGAGCAGTACTTC. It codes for CASSLSSVSYEQYF.

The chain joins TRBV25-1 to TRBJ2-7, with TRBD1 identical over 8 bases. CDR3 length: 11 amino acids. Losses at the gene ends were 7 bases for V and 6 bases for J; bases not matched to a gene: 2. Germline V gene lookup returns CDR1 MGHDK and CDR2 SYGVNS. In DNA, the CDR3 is TGTGCCAGCATACAGGGGGTCGAGCAGTACTTC. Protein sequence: CASIQGVEQYF.

DNA for the CDR3: TGTGCCAGTCCCAAACGGGCGGGGACTGAAGCTTTCTTT. The encoded protein is CASPKRAGTEAFF. The J gene is TRBJ1-1, the V gene TRBV2; D ambiguous. Trimming left V 9 bases short and J 5 bases short, with 16 bases between. This CDR3 spans 13 amino acids. Germline CDR1 and CDR2: SNHLY and FYNNEI.

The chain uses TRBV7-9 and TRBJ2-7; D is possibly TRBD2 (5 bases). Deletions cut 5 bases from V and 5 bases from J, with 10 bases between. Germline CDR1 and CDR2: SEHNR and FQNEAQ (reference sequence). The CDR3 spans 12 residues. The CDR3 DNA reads TGTGCCAGCAGCACTAGACACCACGAGCAGTACTTC. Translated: CASSTRHHEQYF.

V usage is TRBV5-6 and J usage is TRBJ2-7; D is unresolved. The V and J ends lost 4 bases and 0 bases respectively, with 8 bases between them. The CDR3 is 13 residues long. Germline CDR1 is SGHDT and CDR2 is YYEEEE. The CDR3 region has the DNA TGTGCCAGCAGCCCCGGCAGCTCCTACGAGCAGTACTTC. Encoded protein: CASSPGSSYEQYF.

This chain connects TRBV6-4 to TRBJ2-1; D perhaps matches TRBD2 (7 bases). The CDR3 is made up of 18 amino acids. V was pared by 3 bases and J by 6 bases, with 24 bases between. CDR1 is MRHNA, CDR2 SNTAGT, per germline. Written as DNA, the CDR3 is TGTGCCAGCAGTGAAGGGGGGGCGCAGAGGACCGACGGCAATGAGCAGTTCTTC. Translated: CASSEGGAQRTDGNEQFF.

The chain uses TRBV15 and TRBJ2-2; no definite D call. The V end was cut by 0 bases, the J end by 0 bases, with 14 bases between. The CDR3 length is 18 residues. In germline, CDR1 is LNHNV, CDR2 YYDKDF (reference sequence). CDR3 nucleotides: TGTGCCACCAGCAGAGATATAGTCCGGCGCTCGAACACCGGGGAGCTGTTTTTT. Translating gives CATSRDIVRRSNTGELFF.

The CDR3 loop is CASSPWGAEQYF. In DNA, the CDR3 is TGTGCCAGCAGCCCCTGGGGAGCTGAGCAGTACTTC. The rearrangement links TRBV14 to TRBJ2-7; maybe TRBD2 (5 bases). The CDR3 totals 12 residues. Trimming shortened V by 4 bases and J by 7 bases, and 11 bases separated the two germline ends. Germline loops: CDR1 SGHDN, CDR2 FVKESK. Using reference TRBV14 and TRBJ2-7 for the parts outside the CDR3, the full variable domain is EAGVTQFPSHSVIEKGQTVTLRCDPISGHDNLYWYRRVMGKEIKFLLHFVKESKQDESGMPNNRFLAERTGGTYSTLKVQPAELEDSGVYFCASSPWGAEQYFGPGTRLTVT.

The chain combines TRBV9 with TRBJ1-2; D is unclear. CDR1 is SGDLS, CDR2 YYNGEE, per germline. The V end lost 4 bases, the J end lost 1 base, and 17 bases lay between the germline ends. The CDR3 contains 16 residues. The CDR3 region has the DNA TGTGCCAGCAGCTCCCGTAACGCGGAGCATAACTATGGCTACACCTTC. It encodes CASSSRNAEHNYGYTF.

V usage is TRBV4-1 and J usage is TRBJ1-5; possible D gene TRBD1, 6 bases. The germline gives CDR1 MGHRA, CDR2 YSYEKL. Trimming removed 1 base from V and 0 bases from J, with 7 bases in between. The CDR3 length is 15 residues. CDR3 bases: TGCGCCAGCAGCCAAGCACAGGGTAGCAATCAGCCCCAGCATTTT. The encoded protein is CASSQAQGSNQPQHF.

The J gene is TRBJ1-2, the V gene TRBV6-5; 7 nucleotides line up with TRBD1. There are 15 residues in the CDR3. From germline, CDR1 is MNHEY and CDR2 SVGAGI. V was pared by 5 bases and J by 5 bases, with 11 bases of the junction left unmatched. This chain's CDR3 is CASSPLTGSDYGYTF. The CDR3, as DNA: TGTGCCAGCAGTCCCTTGACAGGGTCGGATTATGGCTACACCTTC.

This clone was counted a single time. The CDR3 coding sequence is TGTGCCAGCAGCGTACGAACAGATACGCAGTATTTT. Translating it yields CASSVRTDTQYF. The genes are TRBV9 and TRBJ2-3; D uncertain. The CDR3 is 12 residues long. V lost 1 base and J lost 3, with 3 bases in between. Germline assignment: CDR1 SGDLS and CDR2 YYNGEE.

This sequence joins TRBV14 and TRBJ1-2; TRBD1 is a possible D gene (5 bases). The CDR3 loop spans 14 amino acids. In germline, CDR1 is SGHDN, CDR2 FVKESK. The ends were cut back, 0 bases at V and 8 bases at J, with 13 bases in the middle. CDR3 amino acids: CASSQDKRGVGYTF. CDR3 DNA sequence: TGTGCCAGCAGCCAAGATAAGAGGGGCGTCGGCTACACCTTC.

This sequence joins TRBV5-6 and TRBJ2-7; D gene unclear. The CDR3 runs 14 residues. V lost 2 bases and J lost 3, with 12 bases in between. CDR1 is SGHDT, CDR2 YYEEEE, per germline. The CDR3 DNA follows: TGTGCCAGCAGCTTAGATCGGGTAAACTACGAGCAGTACTTC. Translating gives CASSLDRVNYEQYF.

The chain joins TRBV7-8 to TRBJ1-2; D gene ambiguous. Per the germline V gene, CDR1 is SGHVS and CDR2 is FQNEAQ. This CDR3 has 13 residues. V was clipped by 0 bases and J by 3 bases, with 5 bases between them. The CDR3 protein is CASSLAQDYGYTF. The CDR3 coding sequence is TGTGCCAGCAGCTTAGCGCAGGACTATGGCTACACCTTC.